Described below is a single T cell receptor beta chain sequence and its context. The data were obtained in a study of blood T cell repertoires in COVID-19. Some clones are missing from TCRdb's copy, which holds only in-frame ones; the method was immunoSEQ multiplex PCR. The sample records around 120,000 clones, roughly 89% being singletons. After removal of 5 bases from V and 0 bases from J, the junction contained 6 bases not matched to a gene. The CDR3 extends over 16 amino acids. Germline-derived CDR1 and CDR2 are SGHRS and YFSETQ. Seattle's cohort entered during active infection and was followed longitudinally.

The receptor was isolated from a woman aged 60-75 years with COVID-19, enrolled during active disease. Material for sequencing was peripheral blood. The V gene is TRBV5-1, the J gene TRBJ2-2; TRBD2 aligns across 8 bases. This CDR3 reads CASRSGTRPNTGELFF. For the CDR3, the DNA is TGCGCCAGCAGGTCCGGGACTAGACCGAACACCGGGGAGCTGTTTTTT.